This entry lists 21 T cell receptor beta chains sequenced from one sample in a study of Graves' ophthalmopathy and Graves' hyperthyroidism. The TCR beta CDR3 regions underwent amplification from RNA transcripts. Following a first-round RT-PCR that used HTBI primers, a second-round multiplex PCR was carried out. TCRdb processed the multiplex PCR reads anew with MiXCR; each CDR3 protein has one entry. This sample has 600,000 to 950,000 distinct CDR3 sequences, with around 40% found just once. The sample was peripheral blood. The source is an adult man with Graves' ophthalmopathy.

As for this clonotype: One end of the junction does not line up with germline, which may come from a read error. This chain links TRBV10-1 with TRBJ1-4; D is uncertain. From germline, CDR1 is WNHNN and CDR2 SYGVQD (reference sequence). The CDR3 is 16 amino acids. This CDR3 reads CASSPLRDTSSEKLFF. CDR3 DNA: TGTGCCAGCTCACCACTCCGTGACACCTCAAGTGAAAAACTGTTTTTT.

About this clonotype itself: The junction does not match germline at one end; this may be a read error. The CDR3 sequence: CASSGPRAPASGNTIYF. DNA of the CDR3: TGTGCCAGCAGTGGACCACGCGCTCCTGCCTCTGGAAACACCATATATTTT. The rearrangement joins TRBV10-3 to TRBJ1-3, with D unresolved. The germline CDR1 and CDR2 sequences are ENHRY and SYGVKD. The CDR3 has 17 amino acids.

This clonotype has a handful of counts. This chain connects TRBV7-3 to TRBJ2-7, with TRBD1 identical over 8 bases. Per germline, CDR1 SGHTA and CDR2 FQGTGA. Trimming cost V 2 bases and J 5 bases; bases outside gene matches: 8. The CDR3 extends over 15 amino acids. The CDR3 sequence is CASSLSGQGLNEQYF. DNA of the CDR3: TGTGCCAGCAGCTTATCAGGACAGGGTCTGAACGAGCAGTACTTC.

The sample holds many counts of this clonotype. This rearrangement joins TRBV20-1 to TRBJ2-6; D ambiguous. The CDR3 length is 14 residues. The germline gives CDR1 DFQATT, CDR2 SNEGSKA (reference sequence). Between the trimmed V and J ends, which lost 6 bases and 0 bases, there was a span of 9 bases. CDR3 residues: CSALRDSGANVLTF. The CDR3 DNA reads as TGCAGTGCCTTACGTGACTCTGGGGCCAACGTCCTGACTTTC.

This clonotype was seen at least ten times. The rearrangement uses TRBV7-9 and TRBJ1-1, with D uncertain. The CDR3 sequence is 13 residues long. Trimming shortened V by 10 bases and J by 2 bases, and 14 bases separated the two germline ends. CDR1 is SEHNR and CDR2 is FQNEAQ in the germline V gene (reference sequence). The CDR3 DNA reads TGTGCCACCGCGGACGGAGTTAACACTGAAGCTTTCTTT. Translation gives CATADGVNTEAFF.

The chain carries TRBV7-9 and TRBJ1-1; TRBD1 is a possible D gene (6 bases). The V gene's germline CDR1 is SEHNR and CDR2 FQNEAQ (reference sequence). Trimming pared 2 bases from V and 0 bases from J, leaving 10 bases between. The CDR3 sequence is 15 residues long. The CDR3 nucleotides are TGTGCCAGCAGCTTAAAAGGACAGTTGAACACTGAAGCTTTCTTT. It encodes CASSLKGQLNTEAFF.

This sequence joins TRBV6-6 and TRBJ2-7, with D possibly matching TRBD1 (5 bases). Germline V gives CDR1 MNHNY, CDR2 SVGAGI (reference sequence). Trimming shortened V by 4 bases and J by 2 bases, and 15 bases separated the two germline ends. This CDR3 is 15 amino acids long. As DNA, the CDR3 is TGTGCCAGCAGTTTATGGGGCCGCGACCCCTACGAGCAGTACTTC. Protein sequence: CASSLWGRDPYEQYF.

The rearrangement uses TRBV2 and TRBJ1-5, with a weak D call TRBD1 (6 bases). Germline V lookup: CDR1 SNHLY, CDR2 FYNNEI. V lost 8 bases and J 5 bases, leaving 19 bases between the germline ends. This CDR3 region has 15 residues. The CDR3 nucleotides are TGTGCCAGCTCACCCTCCGGGGGCGGTTATCAGCCCCAGCATTTT. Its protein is CASSPSGGGYQPQHF. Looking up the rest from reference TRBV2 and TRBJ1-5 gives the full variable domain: EPEVTQTPSHQVTQMGQEVILRCVPISNHLYFYWYRQILGQKVEFLVSFYNNEISEKSEIFDDQFSVERPDGSNFTLKIRSTKLEDSAMYFCASSPSGGGYQPQHFGDGTRLSIL.

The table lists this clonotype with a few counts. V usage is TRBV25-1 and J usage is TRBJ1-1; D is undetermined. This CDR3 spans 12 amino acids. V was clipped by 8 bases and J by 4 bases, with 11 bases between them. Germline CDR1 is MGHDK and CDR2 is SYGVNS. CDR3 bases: TGTGCCAGCTCGCAACAAGGCACTGAAGCTTTCTTT. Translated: CASSQQGTEAFF.

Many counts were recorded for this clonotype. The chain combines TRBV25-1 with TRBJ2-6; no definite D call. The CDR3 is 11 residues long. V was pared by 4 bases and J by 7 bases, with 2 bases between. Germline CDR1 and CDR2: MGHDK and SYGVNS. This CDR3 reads CASSGANVLTF. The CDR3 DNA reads TGTGCCAGCAGTGGTGCCAACGTCCTGACTTTC.

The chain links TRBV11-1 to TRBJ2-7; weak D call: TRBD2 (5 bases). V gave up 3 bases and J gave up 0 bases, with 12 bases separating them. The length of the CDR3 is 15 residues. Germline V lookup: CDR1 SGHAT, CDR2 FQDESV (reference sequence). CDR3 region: CASSFGGRRSYEQYF. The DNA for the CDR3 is TGTGCCAGCAGCTTCGGCGGGCGACGCTCCTACGAGCAGTACTTC.

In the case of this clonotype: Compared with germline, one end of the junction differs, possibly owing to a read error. CDR3 region: CASSYSRTGTYGYTF. The CDR3 nucleotides are TGTGCCAGCAGTTACTCGAGGACAGGGACCTATGGCTACACCTTC. The J gene is TRBJ1-2, the V gene TRBV10-3, with 8 bases identical to TRBD1. This CDR3 comprises 15 residues. Germline V gene data show CDR1 as ENHRY and CDR2 as SYGVKD.

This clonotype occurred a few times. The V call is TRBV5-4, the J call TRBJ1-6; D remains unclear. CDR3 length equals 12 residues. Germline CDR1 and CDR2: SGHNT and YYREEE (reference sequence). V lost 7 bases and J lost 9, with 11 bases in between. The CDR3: CASSARGSPLHF. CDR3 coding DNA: TGTGCCAGCTCGGCAAGAGGTTCACCCCTCCACTTT.

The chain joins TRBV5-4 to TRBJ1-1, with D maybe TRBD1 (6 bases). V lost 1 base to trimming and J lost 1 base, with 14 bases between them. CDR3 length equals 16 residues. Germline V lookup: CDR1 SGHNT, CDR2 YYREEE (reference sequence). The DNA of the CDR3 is TGTGCCAGCAGCTTGACGGGGGGCGCGGGGAACACTGAAGCTTTCTTT. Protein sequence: CASSLTGGAGNTEAFF.

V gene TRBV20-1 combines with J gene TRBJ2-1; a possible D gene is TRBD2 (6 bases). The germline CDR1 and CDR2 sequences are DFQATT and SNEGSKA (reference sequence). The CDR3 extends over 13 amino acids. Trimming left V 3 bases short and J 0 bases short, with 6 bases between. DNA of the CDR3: TGCAGTGCTAGCGGGAGCTCCTACAATGAGCAGTTCTTC. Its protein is CSASGSSYNEQFF.

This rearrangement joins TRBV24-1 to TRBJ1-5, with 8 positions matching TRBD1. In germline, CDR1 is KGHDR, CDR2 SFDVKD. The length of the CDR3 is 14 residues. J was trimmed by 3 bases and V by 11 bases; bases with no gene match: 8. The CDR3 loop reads CASGDRGDNQPQHF. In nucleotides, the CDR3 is TGTGCCAGCGGTGACAGGGGAGACAATCAGCCCCAGCATTTT.

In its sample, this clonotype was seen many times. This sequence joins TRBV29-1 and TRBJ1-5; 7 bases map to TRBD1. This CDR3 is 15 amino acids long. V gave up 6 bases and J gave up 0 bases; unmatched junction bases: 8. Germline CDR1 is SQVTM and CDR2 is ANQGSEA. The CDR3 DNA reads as TGCAGCGTGGTCGAACAGGGGTTTAGCAATCAGCCCCAGCATTTT. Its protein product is CSVVEQGFSNQPQHF.

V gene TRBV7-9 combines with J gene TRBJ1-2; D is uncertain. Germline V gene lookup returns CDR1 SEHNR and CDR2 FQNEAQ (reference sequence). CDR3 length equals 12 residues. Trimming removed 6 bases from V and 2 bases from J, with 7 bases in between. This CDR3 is CASSSKNYGYTF. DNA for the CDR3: TGTGCCAGCAGTTCCAAGAACTATGGCTACACCTTC.

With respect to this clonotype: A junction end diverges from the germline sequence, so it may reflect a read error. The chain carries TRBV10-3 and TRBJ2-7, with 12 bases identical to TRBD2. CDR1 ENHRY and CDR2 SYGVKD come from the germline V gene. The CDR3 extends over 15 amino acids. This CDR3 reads CASSPRTSGMIEQYF. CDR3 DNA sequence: TGTGCCAGCAGTCCCCGGACTAGCGGGATGATCGAGCAGTACTTC.

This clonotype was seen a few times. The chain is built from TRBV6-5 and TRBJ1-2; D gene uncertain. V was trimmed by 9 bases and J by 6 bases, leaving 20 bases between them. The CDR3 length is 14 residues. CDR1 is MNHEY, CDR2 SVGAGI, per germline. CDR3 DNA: TGTGCCAGTTCTACAACCCAGGCGAGGCATGGCTACACCTTC. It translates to CASSTTQARHGYTF.

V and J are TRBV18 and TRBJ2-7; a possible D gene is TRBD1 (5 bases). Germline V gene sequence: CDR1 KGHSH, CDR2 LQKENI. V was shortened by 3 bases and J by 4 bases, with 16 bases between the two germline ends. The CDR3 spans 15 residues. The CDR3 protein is CASSPDPSRVYEQYF. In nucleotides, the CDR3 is TGTGCCAGCTCACCCGACCCGAGCAGGGTATACGAGCAGTACTTC. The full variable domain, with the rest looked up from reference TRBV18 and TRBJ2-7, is NAGVMQNPRHLVRRRGQEARLRCSPMKGHSHVYWYRQLPEEGLKFMVYLQKENIIDESGMPKERFSAEFPKEGPSILRIQQVVRGDSAAYFCASSPDPSRVYEQYFGPGTRLTVT.